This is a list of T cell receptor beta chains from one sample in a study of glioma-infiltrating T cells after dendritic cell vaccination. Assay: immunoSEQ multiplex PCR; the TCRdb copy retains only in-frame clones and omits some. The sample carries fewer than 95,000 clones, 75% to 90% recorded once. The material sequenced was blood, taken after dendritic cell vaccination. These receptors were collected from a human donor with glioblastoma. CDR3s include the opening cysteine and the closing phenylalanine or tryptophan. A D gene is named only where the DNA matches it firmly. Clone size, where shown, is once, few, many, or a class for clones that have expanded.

TGTGCCAGCAGTGAAAGCAGGAGACAAAGGGGGGAAAAACTGTTTTTT	CASSESRRQRGEKLFF	.	16	few	TRBV2	TRBJ1-4
TGCAGCGTTAGCGGGAGCATCAATGAGCAGTTCTTC	CSVSGSINEQFF	TRBD2	12	.	TRBV29-1	TRBJ2-1
TGTGCCAGCAGCTTAGCCCTCCTCTCCTACGAGCAGTACTTC	CASSLALLSYEQYF	.	14	.	TRBV7-9	TRBJ2-7
TGTGCCAGCAGTTACCAACTAGCGGGGGGCAGTCATGAGCAGTTCTTC	CASSYQLAGGSHEQFF	TRBD2	16	.	TRBV6-5	TRBJ2-1
TGTGCCAGCAGCTCTACTAGCGGGGGGGCCCCGCGGGACGAGCAGTACTTC	CASSSTSGGAPRDEQYF	TRBD2	17	.	TRBV7-9	TRBJ2-7
TGCAGCCTCCCCGGGGGGACGGAATGGACTGAAGCTTTCTTT	CSLPGGTEWTEAFF	.	14	.	TRBV29-1	TRBJ1-1
TGTGCCAGCAAGGATGGCCAGGAGGGCTACAATGAGCAGTTCTTC	CASKDGQEGYNEQFF	.	15	.	TRBV28	TRBJ2-1
TGTGCCAGCAGCTCGGGACAGTTAGGCGGGGAGCTGTTTTTT	CASSSGQLGGELFF	TRBD1	14	.	TRBV11-3	TRBJ2-2
TGTGCCAGCAGGCCGAGGGGCGGGGGGAATTATGGCTACACCTTC	CASRPRGGGNYGYTF	.	15	.	TRBV27	TRBJ1-2
TGTGCCAGCAGATTAGACAGTAACTATGGCTACACCTTC	CASRLDSNYGYTF	.	13	once	TRBV28	TRBJ1-2
TGTGCCAGCAGTCCAGGGGGCGGGGGTGGCAATCAGCCCCAGCATTTT	CASSPGGGGGNQPQHF	TRBD1	16	.	TRBV28	TRBJ1-5
TGTGCCAGCAGTTCCCCCGGGACTAGCGGGCAGTACTTC	CASSSPGTSGQYF	TRBD2	13	once	TRBV6-5	TRBJ2-7
TGTGCCAGCAGGACAGGAGTTTATAATGAGCAGTTCTTC	CASRTGVYNEQFF	.	13	.	TRBV2	TRBJ2-1
TGTGCCAGCAGTGTGAGCGGGATGAGCTCCTACAATGAGCAGTTCTTC	CASSVSGMSSYNEQFF	TRBD2	16	.	TRBV2	TRBJ2-1
TGTGCCAGCAGTGACTCGGTCACTAGCGGGAGCAATGAGCAGTTCTTC	CASSDSVTSGSNEQFF	TRBD2	16	.	TRBV6-4	TRBJ2-1
TGTGCCAGCAGCCCCCGCACAGGGGCCGGGGCGAACACTGAAGCTTTCTTT	CASSPRTGAGANTEAFF	TRBD1	17	.	TRBV14	TRBJ1-1
TGCAGCGTTGAACCAGGTCCGGGAGGCTCCTACAATGAGCAGTTCTTC	CSVEPGPGGSYNEQFF	TRBD2	16	.	TRBV29-1	TRBJ2-1
TGTGCCAGCAGTTTAGGCGGGGCCGAATACAATGAGCAGTTCTTC	CASSLGGAEYNEQFF	.	15	.	TRBV28	TRBJ2-1
TGCGCCAGCAGCCAAGTTACTCTAGCGGAGGTGGAGACCCAGTACTTC	CASSQVTLAEVETQYF	TRBD2	16	.	TRBV4-1	TRBJ2-5
TGCAGCGTTCAGGGGGGCCCTGACTATGGCTACACCTTC	CSVQGGPDYGYTF	TRBD1	13	.	TRBV29-1	TRBJ1-2
TGTGCCAGCAGTGGACAGCCCTACGAGCAGTACTTC	CASSGQPYEQYF	.	12	.	TRBV11-2	TRBJ2-7
TGTGCCAGCAGCTTCGGGACTAGCGGACAAGAGACCCAGTACTTC	CASSFGTSGQETQYF	TRBD2	15	.	TRBV13	TRBJ2-5
TGTGCCAGCAGCGTCGGACAGGGAAAAGCTAATTCACCCCTCCACTTT	CASSVGQGKANSPLHF	TRBD1	16	.	TRBV11-2	TRBJ1-6
TGTGCCAGCAGTTTATTGGCTACTAGCGGAGAGACCCAGTACTTC	CASSLLATSGETQYF	TRBD2	15	.	TRBV28	TRBJ2-5
TGTGCCAGTAGTATGGCCCATGGCAGAGATACGCAGTATTTT	CASSMAHGRDTQYF	.	14	.	TRBV19	TRBJ2-3